These 2 T cell receptor beta chains originate from one sample sequenced in a study of cytomegalovirus exposure and HLA in healthy donors. It was with 60 Vbeta and 13 Jbeta primers that the PCR ran. Clones were sequenced by immunoSEQ multiplex PCR, and TCRdb holds only the in-frame ones, with some missing. The sample includes about 78,000 clones, 55% to 75% seen only once; the top ten take around 5.8%. Sequencing was performed on PBMCs. All receptors derive from a man aged 30 to 45 in good health and CMV-seropositive.

The rearrangement uses TRBV6-1 and TRBJ1-2; 9 bases match TRBD1. The CDR3 spans 16 residues. The V gene's germline CDR1 is MNHNS and CDR2 SASEGT. The J segment lost 8 bases and the V segment lost 2 bases, leaving 12 bases of the junction unmatched. In DNA, the CDR3 is TGTGCCAGCAGTGAATTTTGGGGACAGGGTTCGTACGGCTACACCTTC. This codes for CASSEFWGQGSYGYTF.

In its sample, this clone was seen a few times. The chain recombines TRBV7-8 with TRBJ2-4, with TRBD1 identical over 9 bases. The CDR3 is made up of 14 amino acids. Germline V CDR1 and CDR2: SGHVS, FQNEAQ. Trimming cost V 5 bases and J 7 bases; bases outside gene matches: 6. The CDR3: CASSKDRGLNIQYF. CDR3 DNA: TGTGCCAGCAGCAAGGACAGGGGTCTGAACATTCAGTACTTC.